This T cell receptor beta chain is drawn from a study of response to subunit inactivated influenza vaccine. General study results and limits: New T cells are recruited in small numbers by each seasonal influenza vaccination, according to the authors' suggestion.

Germline V gene lookup returns CDR1 DFQATT and CDR2 SNEGSKA (reference sequence). This CDR3 is built from 12 residues. Trimming took 5 bases from V and 6 from J; bases not matched to a gene: 5. This clonotype was counted at least ten times. No antigen is known for it. TCRdb called the RT-PCR reads again in MiXCR, with one record for every CDR3 protein. The sample shows about 530,000 distinct CDR3 sequences, 13% of them seen only once. The clonotype comes from a man aged 45 to 65 who received an inactivated influenza vaccine. Sequences were derived from PBMCs from blood, sampled about 40 days after vaccination. The chain is built from TRBV20-1 and TRBJ2-7, with TRBD1 matching 9 bases. The CDR3 loop reads CSALRQGGEQYF. In DNA, the CDR3 is TGCAGTGCTTTACGACAGGGGGGCGAGCAGTACTTC.